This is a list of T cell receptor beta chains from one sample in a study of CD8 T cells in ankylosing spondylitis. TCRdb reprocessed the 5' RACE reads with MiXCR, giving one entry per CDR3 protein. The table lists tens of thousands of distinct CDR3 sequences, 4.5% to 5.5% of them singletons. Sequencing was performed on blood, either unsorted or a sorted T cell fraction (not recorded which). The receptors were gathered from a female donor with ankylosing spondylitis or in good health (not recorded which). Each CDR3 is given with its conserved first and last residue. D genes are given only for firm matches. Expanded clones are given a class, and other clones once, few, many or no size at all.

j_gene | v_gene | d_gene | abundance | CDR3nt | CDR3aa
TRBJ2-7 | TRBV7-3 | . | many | TGTGCCAGCAGAAACGAGCAGTACTTC | CASRNEQYF
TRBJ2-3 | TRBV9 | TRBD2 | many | TGTGCCAGCAGCCCTGGGACTAGCGGGAGCACAGATACGCAGTATTTT | CASSPGTSGSTDTQYF
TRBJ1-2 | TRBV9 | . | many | TGTGCCAGCAGCGTAGTCGGGGGCGGCAGTACCTTGGGTAGTGGCTACACCTTC | CASSVVGGGSTLGSGYTF
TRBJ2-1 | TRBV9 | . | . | TGTGCCAGCAGCCCTAGGAGGAATGAGCAGTTCTTC | CASSPRRNEQFF
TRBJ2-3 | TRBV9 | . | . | TGTGCCAGCAGCGTAGCTAAAGTACCCGCAGATACGCAGTATTTT | CASSVAKVPADTQYF
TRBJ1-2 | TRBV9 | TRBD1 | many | TGTGCCAGCAGCTCTGGACAGGACGGAAACCTCTATGGCTACACCTTC | CASSSGQDGNLYGYTF
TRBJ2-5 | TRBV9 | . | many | TGTGCCAGCGGTCAGGGGCGGGAGACCCAGTACTTC | CASGQGRETQYF
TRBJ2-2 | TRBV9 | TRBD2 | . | TGTGCCAGCAGCGACCGACTAGCGGGGGGGCCTAGGACCGGGGAGCTGTTTTTT | CASSDRLAGGPRTGELFF
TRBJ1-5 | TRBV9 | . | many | TGTGCCAGCAGCGTAGCGGGGGACGGGAATCAGCCCCAGCATTTT | CASSVAGDGNQPQHF
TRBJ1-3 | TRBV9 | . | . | TGTGCCAGCAGTGTTGAGAGCAGGCCCTCTGGAAACACCATATATTTT | CASSVESRPSGNTIYF
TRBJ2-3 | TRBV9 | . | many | TGTGCCAGCAGCCTTGAGCGGAAAGATACGCAGTATTTT | CASSLERKDTQYF
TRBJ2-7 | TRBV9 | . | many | TGTGCCAGCAGCGGAGCCGATGGGTCCGGGCAGTACTTC | CASSGADGSGQYF
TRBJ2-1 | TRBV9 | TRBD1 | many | TGTGCCAGCAGCAAGGGACAGCTCTCCTACAATGAGCAGTTCTTC | CASSKGQLSYNEQFF
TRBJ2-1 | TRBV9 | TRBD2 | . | TGTGCCAGCAGCGCGGGCGGGACTAGCGGGACCGATGAGCAGTTCTTC | CASSAGGTSGTDEQFF
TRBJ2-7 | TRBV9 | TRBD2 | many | TGTGCCAGCAGCTCTAGCGGGGGGCGGAACGAGCAGTACTTC | CASSSSGGRNEQYF
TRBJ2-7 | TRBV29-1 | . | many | TGCAGCGTTGAAGATAGAGACACCGGGTTC | CSVEDRDTGF
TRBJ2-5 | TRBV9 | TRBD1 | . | TGTGCCAGCAGCGCTGGACAGGGCAATCGAGAGACCCAGTACTTC | CASSAGQGNRETQYF
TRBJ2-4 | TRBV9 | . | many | TGTGCCAGCAGCCCTTCGTCGGACATTTCCAAAAACATTCAGTACTTC | CASSPSSDISKNIQYF
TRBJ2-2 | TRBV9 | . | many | TGTGCCAGCAGCGTAGTCCCCGACACCCCCGGGGAGCTGTTTTTT | CASSVVPDTPGELFF
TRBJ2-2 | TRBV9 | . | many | TGTGCCAGCAGCGTGTCCGGGACAACCACCGGGGAGCTGTTTTTT | CASSVSGTTTGELFF
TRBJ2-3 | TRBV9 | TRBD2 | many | TGTGCCAGCAGCCCTAGCGGGGGGATTTTCGATACGCAGTATTTT | CASSPSGGIFDTQYF
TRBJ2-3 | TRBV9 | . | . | TGTGCCAGCTCCCGGGCAGGGCCAGATACGCAGTATTTT | CASSRAGPDTQYF
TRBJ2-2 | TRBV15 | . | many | TGTGCCACCAGCAGAGTAGGGGGTCAGAAGGCCGGGGAGCTGTTTTTT | CATSRVGGQKAGELFF
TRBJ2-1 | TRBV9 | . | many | TGTGCCAGCAGCGTAGGGACTTTTTACAATGAGCAGTTCTTC | CASSVGTFYNEQFF
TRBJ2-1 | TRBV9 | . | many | TGTGCCAGCAGCGTAGTGGGGCAAAATGAGCAGTTCTTC | CASSVVGQNEQFF
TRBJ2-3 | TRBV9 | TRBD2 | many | TGTGCCAGCGGTCAGCGGGGGGGCACAGATACGCAGTATTTT | CASGQRGGTDTQYF
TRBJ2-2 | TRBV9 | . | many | TGTGCCAGCAGCCCTCGAGAACTAACCGGGGAGCTGTTTTTT | CASSPRELTGELFF
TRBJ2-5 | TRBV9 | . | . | TGTGCCAGCAGCCCCGTAACTCGCCAAGAGACCCAGTACTTC | CASSPVTRQETQYF
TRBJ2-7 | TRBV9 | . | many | TGTGCCAGCAGCGTAGAAGGTGGCGAGCAGTACTTC | CASSVEGGEQYF
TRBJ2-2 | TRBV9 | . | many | TGTGCCAGCAGCGCCTTGGGGGGGGGCCACACCGGGGAGCTGTTTTTT | CASSALGGGHTGELFF
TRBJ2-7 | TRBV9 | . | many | TGTGCCAGCAGCGTAGCGACAGGAAACCTCTACGAGCAGTACTTC | CASSVATGNLYEQYF
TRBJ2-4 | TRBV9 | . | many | TGTGCCAGCAGCGTAGATTTCCTCAAAAACATTCAGTACTTC | CASSVDFLKNIQYF
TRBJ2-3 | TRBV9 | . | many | TGTGCCAGCAGCGTATTGGCTAGCTCCACAGATACGCAGTATTTT | CASSVLASSTDTQYF
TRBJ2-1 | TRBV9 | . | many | TGTGCCAGCAGCGTAGGGCCGTTGCATGAGCAGTTCTTC | CASSVGPLHEQFF
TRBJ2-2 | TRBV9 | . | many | TGTGCCAGCAGCGGAGACGGGAACACCGGGGAGCTGTTTTTT | CASSGDGNTGELFF
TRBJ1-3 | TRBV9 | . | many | TGTGCCAGCAGCGTTTATGACTCGAGCTCTGGAAACACCATATATTTT | CASSVYDSSSGNTIYF
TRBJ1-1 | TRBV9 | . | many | TGTGCCAGCAGCGTAGCGCCCGTGAACACTGAAGCTTTCTTT | CASSVAPVNTEAFF
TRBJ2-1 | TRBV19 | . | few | TGTGCCAGGCAACCAAGTCGGGTACACAACAATGAGCAGTTCTTC | CARQPSRVHNNEQFF
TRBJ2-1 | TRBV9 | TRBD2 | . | TGTGCCAGCAGCGCCGGGACTATCTCCTACAATGAGCAGTTCTTC | CASSAGTISYNEQFF
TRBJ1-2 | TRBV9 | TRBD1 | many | TGTGCCAGCAGCTCCCGGACAGGGAACTATGGCTACACCTTC | CASSSRTGNYGYTF
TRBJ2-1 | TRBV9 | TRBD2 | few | TGTGCCAGCAGCGTAGAGTTTCGGCCGGGAGGGCACGATGAGCAGTTCTTC | CASSVEFRPGGHDEQFF
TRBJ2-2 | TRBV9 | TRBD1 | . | TGTGCCAGCAGCGTCGAACAGGGGGCGAGGGGCACCGGGGAGCTGTTTTTT | CASSVEQGARGTGELFF
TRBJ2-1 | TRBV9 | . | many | TGTGCCAGCAGCGTATTTGGGACCGAGAACAATGAGCAGTTCTTC | CASSVFGTENNEQFF
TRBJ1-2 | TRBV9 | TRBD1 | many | TGTGCCAGCAGCACCCGACAGGGTCAGAACTATGGCTACACCTTC | CASSTRQGQNYGYTF
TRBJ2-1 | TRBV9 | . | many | TGTGCCAGCAGCGTACTGGGATCCTACAATGAGCAGTTCTTC | CASSVLGSYNEQFF
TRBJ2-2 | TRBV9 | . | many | TGTGCCAGCAGCGTTTTCACAGGAAACACCGGGGAGCTGTTTTTT | CASSVFTGNTGELFF
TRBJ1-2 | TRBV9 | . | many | TGTGCCAGCAGCGTAATGCGGCCTGACCGTGTCTACACCTTC | CASSVMRPDRVYTF
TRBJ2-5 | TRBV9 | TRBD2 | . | TGTGCCAGCAGCGCGGGACTAGCAGAAGAGACCCAGTACTTC | CASSAGLAEETQYF
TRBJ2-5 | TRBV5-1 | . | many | TGCGCCAAAAAGGGGGGTCGTACCTATGAGACCCAGTACTTC | CAKKGGRTYETQYF
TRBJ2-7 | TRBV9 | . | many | TGTGCCAGCAGCGTAGAACAGGGCGTCGGCGAGCAGTACTTC | CASSVEQGVGEQYF